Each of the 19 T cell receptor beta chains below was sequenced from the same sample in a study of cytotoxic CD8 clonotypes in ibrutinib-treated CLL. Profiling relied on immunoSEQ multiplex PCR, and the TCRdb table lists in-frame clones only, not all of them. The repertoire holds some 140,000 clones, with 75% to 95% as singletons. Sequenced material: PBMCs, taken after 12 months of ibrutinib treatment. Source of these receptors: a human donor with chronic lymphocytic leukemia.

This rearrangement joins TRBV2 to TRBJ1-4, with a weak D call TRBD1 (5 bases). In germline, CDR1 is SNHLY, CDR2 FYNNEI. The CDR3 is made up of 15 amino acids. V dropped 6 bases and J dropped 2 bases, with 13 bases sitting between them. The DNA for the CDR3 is TGTGCCAGCAGCCAAACCCGGGGGACTAATGAAAAACTGTTTTTT. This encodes CASSQTRGTNEKLFF. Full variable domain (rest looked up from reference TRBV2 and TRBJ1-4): EPEVTQTPSHQVTQMGQEVILRCVPISNHLYFYWYRQILGQKVEFLVSFYNNEISEKSEIFDDQFSVERPDGSNFTLKIRSTKLEDSAMYFCASSQTRGTNEKLFFGSGTQLSVL.

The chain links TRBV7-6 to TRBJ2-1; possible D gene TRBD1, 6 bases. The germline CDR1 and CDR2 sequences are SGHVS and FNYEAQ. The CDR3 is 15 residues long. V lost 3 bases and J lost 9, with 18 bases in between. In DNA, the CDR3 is TGTGCCAGCAGCTTGAATCCAGGGGCTGGCATTGAGCAGTTCTTC. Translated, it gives CASSLNPGAGIEQFF. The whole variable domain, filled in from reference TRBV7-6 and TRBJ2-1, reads GAGVSQSPRYKVTKRGQDVALRCDPISGHVSLYWYRQALGQGPEFLTYFNYEAQQDKSGLPNDRFSAERPEGSISTLTIQRTEQRDSAMYRCASSLNPGAGIEQFFGPGTRLTVL.

The chain's CDR3 is CASSPEVGGDTEAFF. The CDR3, as DNA: TGTGCCAGCAGCCCGGAGGTGGGAGGTGACACTGAAGCTTTCTTT. This rearrangement joins TRBV7-3 to TRBJ1-1; D gene unclear. Germline-derived CDR1 and CDR2 are SGHTA and FQGTGA. The CDR3 has 15 amino acids. The germline V and J ends were trimmed by 5 bases and 3 bases, with 16 bases remaining between them.

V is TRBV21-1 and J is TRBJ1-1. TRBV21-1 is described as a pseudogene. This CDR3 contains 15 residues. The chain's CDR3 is CASSGLGKVPPEAFF. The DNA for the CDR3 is TGTGCCAGCAGCGGGTTAGGGAAAGTCCCCCCTGAAGCTTTCTTT.

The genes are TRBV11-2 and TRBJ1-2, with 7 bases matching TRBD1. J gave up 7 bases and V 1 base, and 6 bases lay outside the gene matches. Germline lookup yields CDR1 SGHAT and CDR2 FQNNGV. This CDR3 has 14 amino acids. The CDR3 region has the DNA TGTGCCAGCAGCTTAGGGCCGACAGGGACTGGCTACACCTTC. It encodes CASSLGPTGTGYTF.

CDR3 nucleotide sequence: TGTGCCAGCAGTAGGGGAACAGGGGAATATGGCTACACCTTC. Amino acid sequence: CASSRGTGEYGYTF. V usage is TRBV6-5 and J usage is TRBJ1-2, with 7 bases identical to TRBD1. The germline V gene encodes CDR1 MNHEY and CDR2 SVGAGI. This CDR3 spans 14 amino acids. V shed 5 bases, J shed 5 bases, and the junction held 8 bases outside the gene matches.

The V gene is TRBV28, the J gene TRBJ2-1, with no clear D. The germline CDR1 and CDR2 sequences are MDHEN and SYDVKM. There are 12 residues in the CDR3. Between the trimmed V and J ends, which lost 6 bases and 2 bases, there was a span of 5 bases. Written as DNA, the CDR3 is TGTGCCAGCAGCGCGGCCTACAATGAGCAGTTCTTC. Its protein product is CASSAAYNEQFF.

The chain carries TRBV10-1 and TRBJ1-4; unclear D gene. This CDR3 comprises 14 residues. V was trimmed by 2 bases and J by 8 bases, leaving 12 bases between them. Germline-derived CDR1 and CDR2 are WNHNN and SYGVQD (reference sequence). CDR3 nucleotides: TGCGCCAGCAGTGAGGCAGCCGGGGAAGAAAAACTGTTTTTT. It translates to CASSEAAGEEKLFF.

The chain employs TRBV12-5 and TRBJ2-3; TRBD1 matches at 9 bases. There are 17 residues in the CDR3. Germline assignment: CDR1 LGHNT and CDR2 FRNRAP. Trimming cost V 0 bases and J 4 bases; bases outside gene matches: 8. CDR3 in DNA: TGTGCTAGTGGTTTGGTATTGGGACAGGGCCCCGCAGATACGCAGTATTTT. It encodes CASGLVLGQGPADTQYF.

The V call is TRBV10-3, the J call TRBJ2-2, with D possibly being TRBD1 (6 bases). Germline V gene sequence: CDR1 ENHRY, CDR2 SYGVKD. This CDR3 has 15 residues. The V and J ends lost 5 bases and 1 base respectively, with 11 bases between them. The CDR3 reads CAISTGHLNTGELFF. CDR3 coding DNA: TGTGCCATCAGTACGGGACACCTGAACACCGGGGAGCTGTTTTTT.

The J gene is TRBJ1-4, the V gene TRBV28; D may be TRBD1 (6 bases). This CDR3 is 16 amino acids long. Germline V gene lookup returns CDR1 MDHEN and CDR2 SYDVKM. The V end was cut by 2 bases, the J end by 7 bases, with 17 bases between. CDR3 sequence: CASSLGGNRVGEKLFF. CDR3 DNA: TGTGCCAGCAGTTTAGGGGGAAACAGGGTTGGTGAAAAACTGTTTTTT.

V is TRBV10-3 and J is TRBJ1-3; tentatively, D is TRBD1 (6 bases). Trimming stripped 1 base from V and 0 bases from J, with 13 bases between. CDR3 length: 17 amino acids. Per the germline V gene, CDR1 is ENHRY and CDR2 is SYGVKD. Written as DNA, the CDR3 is TGTGCCATCAGTGAGTTTGGGGGCAGTGCCTCTGGAAACACCATATATTTT. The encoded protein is CAISEFGGSASGNTIYF.

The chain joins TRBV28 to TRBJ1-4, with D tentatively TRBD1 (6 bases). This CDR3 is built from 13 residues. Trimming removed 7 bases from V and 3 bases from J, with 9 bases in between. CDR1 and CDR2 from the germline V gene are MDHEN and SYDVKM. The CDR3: CASNEGANEKLFF. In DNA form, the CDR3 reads TGTGCCAGCAACGAGGGGGCTAATGAAAAACTGTTTTTT.

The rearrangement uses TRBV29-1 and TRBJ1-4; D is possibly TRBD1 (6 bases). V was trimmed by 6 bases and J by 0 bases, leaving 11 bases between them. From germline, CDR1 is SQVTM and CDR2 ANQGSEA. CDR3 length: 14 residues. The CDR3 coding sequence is TGCAGCGTCCAAGGACAGTCAACTAATGAAAAACTGTTTTTT. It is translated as CSVQGQSTNEKLFF.

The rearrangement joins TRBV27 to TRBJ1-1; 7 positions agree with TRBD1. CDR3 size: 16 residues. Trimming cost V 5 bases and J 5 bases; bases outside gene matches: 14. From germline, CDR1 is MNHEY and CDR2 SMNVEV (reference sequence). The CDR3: CASSPLGQLKGTEAFF. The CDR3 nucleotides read TGTGCCAGCAGTCCCTTGGGACAGCTAAAAGGGACTGAAGCTTTCTTT.

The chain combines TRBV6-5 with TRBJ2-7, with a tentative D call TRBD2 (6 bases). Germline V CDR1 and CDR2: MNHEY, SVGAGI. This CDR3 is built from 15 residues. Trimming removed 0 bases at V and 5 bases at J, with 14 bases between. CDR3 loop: CASSYSRQGGHEQYF. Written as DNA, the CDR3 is TGTGCCAGCAGTTACTCAAGGCAGGGAGGCCACGAGCAGTACTTC.

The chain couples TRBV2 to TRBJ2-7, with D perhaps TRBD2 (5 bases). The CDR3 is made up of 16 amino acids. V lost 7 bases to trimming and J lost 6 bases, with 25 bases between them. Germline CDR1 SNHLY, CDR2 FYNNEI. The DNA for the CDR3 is TGTGCCAGCAAATGGGAGTGGGGAGCGTCTCCCCTCGAGCAGTACTTC. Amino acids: CASKWEWGASPLEQYF.

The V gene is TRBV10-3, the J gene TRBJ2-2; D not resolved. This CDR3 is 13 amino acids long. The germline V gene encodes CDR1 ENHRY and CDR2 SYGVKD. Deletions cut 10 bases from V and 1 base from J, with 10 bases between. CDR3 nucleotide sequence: TGTGCCACCAGACCCCAGAACACCGGGGAGCTGTTTTTT. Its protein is CATRPQNTGELFF.

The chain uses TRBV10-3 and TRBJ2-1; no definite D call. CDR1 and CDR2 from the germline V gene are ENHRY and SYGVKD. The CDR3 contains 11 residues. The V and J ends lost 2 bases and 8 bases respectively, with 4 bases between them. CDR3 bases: TGTGCCATCAGTGAGAGGGATGAGCAGTTCTTC. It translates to CAISERDEQFF.